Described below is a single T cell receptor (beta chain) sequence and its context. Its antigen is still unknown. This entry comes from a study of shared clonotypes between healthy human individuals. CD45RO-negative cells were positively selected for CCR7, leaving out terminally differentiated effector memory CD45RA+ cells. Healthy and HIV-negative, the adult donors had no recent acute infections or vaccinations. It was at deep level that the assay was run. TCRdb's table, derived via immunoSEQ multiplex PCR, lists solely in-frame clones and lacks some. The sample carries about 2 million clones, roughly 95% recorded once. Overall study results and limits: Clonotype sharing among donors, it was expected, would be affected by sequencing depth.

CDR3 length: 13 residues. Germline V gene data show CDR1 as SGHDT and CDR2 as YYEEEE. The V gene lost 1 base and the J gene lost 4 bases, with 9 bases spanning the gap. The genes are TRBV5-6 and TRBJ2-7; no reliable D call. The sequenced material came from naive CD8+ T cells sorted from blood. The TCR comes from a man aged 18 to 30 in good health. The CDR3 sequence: CASSLLDVYEQYF. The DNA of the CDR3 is TGTGCCAGCAGCTTGTTGGATGTGTACGAGCAGTACTTC.